The T cell receptor beta chain under discussion was sequenced for a study of tumor and adjacent non-tumor tissue in lung cancer. The template was RNA from unsorted bulk tissue. The CDR3 length is 16 residues. The V gene's germline CDR1 is DFQATT and CDR2 SNEGSKA (reference sequence). Of note for this clonotype: The conserved phenylalanine or tryptophan is not found at the CDR3 terminus, so this likely reflects a read error.

Three rounds of nested PCR, following a modified ARM-PCR protocol, produced the TCRbeta library. In TCRdb, the multiplex PCR reads were re-called with MiXCR into one record per CDR3 protein. The table has 65,000 to 95,000 distinct CDR3 sequences, around 86% seen once; the top ten hold about 14%. V gene TRBV20-1 combines with J gene TRBJ2-3; the match to TRBD2 covers 8 bases. The sequence came from a woman in her forties or fifties with non-small cell lung cancer. The material sequenced was lung tumor tissue. As DNA, the CDR3 is TGCAGTGCTAGAGATCCAGCGGGAGATATGATAGATAAGCAGTATTAT. Amino acid sequence: CSARDPAGDMIDKQYY.